This entry features one T cell receptor beta chain sequence. Patients included in sequencing had previously demonstrated CD8+CD57+ cell expansion by flow cytometry. The entry originates in a study of CD8+CD57+ T cells in acquired aplastic anemia. The CDR3 is 15 residues long. Unmatched junction bases numbered 2, after V lost 4 bases and J lost 4 bases. The germline V gene has CDR1 SEHNR and CDR2 FQNEAQ (reference sequence). Using genomic DNA as the template, TCR beta VDJ and CDR3 profiling was carried out. TCRdb fed the reads into MiXCR, producing one record per CDR3 protein. The table includes approximately 95,000 distinct CDR3 sequences, 65% to 70% detected once.

This rearrangement joins TRBV7-9 to TRBJ2-5, with 14 bases aligning to TRBD2. The sample consisted of sorted CD4+, CD8+, or CD8+CD57+ T cells (not recorded which) from PBMCs. This TCR was sampled from a human donor with aplastic anemia. CDR3 nucleotide sequence: TGTGCCAGCAGCTCGGGACTAGCGGGGGCAGAGACCCAGTACTTC. Translation: CASSSGLAGAETQYF.